The clone carrying this T cell receptor beta chain was counted ten times or more. The record originates from a study of Ad26.COV2.S vaccination and SARS-CoV-2 variants. TCRdb's copy holds only in-frame clones and misses some; the assay was immunoSEQ multiplex PCR. Of about 320,000 clones listed, about 86% are singletons. Documented treatment: roughly 20 received Ad26.COV2.S at low or high dose, single or two shots; about 5 received placebo; per-sample allocation not given. Sampling happened 63 days after the first vaccine or placebo injection. The origin of this receptor is a person aged 18-60 years who received the Ad26.COV2.S COVID-19 vaccine or a placebo. Material: peripheral blood, obtained in a trial of Ad26.COV2.S vaccine versus placebo.

The CDR3 DNA reads as TGTGCCAGCAGCCAAGATTGGGGGGGAACGGAAAATTCACCCCTCCACTTT. It specifies CASSQDWGGTENSPLHF. The chain recombines TRBV3-1 (or the pseudogene TRBV3-2) with TRBJ1-6, with D tentatively TRBD1 (5 bases). In germline, CDR1 is LGHDT, CDR2 YNNKEL (reference sequence). The CDR3 totals 17 residues. Trimming shortened V by 0 bases and J by 7 bases, and 16 bases separated the two germline ends.